A single sample is the source of the 9 T cell receptor beta chains below, sequenced in a study of blood T cell repertoires in COVID-19. Assay used: immunoSEQ multiplex PCR; TCRdb lists only in-frame clones, some missing. The table has roughly 70,000 clones, around 93% seen once. Material for sequencing was peripheral blood. All receptors come from a woman aged 55-70 years with active COVID-19.

The chain has TRBV30 and TRBJ2-7; TRBD2 is a possible D gene (5 bases). Germline CDR1 is GTSNPN and CDR2 is SVGIG (reference sequence). V was shortened by 2 bases and J by 3 bases, with 11 bases between the two germline ends. This CDR3 comprises 13 residues. As DNA, the CDR3 is TGTGCCTGGAGTCGAGGGAGAGACTACGAGCAGTACTTC. Its protein is CAWSRGRDYEQYF. Variable domain in full (rest from reference TRBV30 and TRBJ2-7): SQTIHQWPATLVQPVGSPLSLECTVEGTSNPNLYWYRQAAGRGLQLLFYSVGIGQISSEVPQNLSASRPQDRQFILSSKKLLLSDSGFYLCAWSRGRDYEQYFGPGTRLTVT.

The rearrangement joins TRBV19 to TRBJ2-6; TRBD2 matches 15 bases. Germline CDR1 and CDR2: LNHDA and SQIVND (reference sequence). CDR3 size: 18 residues. The CDR3 DNA reads TGTACCACCTCCATGGGACTAGCGGGAGGATCTGGGGCCAACGTCCTGACTTTC. Amino acids: CTTSMGLAGGSGANVLTF.

The V gene is TRBV10-3, the J gene TRBJ2-1, with 9 bases identical to TRBD2. V lost 7 bases, J lost 9 bases, and 10 bases stayed unmatched. CDR1 and CDR2 from the germline V gene are ENHRY and SYGVKD. The CDR3 length is 14 residues. The CDR3 DNA follows: TGTGCCATCAAGCCGGGACTAGCCTCGGTTGAGCAGTTCTTC. Its translation: CAIKPGLASVEQFF.

This sequence joins TRBV18 and TRBJ2-1, with 10 nucleotides matching TRBD2. After removal of 2 bases from V and 6 bases from J, the junction contained 4 bases not matched to a gene. The germline V gene encodes CDR1 KGHSH and CDR2 LQKENI. The CDR3 length is 15 residues. The CDR3 DNA is TGTGCCAGCTCACCAAGCACTAGCGGGATCAATGAGCAGTTCTTC. It encodes CASSPSTSGINEQFF.

This rearrangement joins TRBV29-1 to TRBJ2-3; TRBD2 might be the D (6 bases). The CDR3 has 13 amino acids. The V gene's germline CDR1 is SQVTM and CDR2 ANQGSEA. Trimming cost V 4 bases and J 1 base, with 9 bases left between them. The CDR3 reads CSVGQRGTDTQYF. The DNA for the CDR3 is TGCAGCGTTGGGCAGCGGGGCACAGATACGCAGTATTTT.

The CDR3 sequence is CSASAAGELEQYF. CDR3 DNA: TGCAGTGCTAGTGCAGCGGGAGAATTAGAGCAGTACTTC. The V gene is TRBV20-1, the J gene TRBJ2-7, with 8 bases matching TRBD2. This CDR3 comprises 13 residues. The germline V gene has CDR1 DFQATT and CDR2 SNEGSKA (reference sequence). The trim removed 3 bases at V and 7 bases at J, leaving 8 bases unmatched.

This sequence joins TRBV3-1 (or the pseudogene TRBV3-2) and TRBJ1-3; a possible D gene is TRBD1 (6 bases). Trimming removed 1 base from V and 2 bases from J, with 9 bases in between. This CDR3 is 15 amino acids long. CDR1 LGHDT and CDR2 YNNKEL come from the germline V gene (reference sequence). In nucleotides, the CDR3 is TGTGCCAGCAGCCAAGTAACAGGGCCTGGAAACACCATATATTTT. It is translated as CASSQVTGPGNTIYF.

This rearrangement joins TRBV28 to TRBJ1-2; the D is unclear. The CDR3 has 14 amino acids. Trimming took 4 bases from V and 4 from J, leaving 13 bases between them. Germline assignment: CDR1 MDHEN and CDR2 SYDVKM. The CDR3 loop is CASSSDPAAYGYTF. The CDR3 coding sequence is TGTGCCAGCAGTTCAGATCCTGCTGCCTATGGCTACACCTTC.

V usage is TRBV7-6 and J usage is TRBJ1-3; TRBD1 matches at 10 bases. J lost 3 bases, V lost 3 bases, and 2 bases had no gene match. CDR3 size: 15 residues. Germline loops: CDR1 SGHVS, CDR2 FNYEAQ. The CDR3 region has the DNA TGTGCCAGCAGCTTTGGGACAGGGGTTGGAAACACCATATATTTT. This sequence encodes CASSFGTGVGNTIYF.